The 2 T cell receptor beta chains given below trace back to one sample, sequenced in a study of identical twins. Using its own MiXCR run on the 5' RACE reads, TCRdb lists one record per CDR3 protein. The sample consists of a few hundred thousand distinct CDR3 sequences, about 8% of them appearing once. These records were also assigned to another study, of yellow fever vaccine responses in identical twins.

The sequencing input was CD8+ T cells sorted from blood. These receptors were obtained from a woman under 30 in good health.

Here the CDR3 DNA reads TGTGCCAGCAGCGGGACTAGTTATGAGCAGTTCTTC. Amino acids: CASSGTSYEQFF. The chain links TRBV9 to TRBJ2-1; 7 bases line up with TRBD2. Germline CDR1 SGDLS, CDR2 YYNGEE. J was trimmed by 8 bases and V by 3 bases; bases with no gene match: 2. The CDR3 is 12 amino acids.

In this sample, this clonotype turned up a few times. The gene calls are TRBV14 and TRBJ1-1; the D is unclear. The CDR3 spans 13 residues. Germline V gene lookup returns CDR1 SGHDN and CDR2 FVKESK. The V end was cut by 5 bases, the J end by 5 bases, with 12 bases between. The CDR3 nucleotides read TGTGCCAGCAGCGTCGGAAGAGGAACTGAAGCTTTCTTT. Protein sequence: CASSVGRGTEAFF.